What follows are 32 T cell receptor beta chains derived from one specimen sequenced in a study of blood T cell repertoires in COVID-19. Sequencing was performed with immunoSEQ multiplex PCR; in TCRdb, only in-frame clones are kept and a portion is missing. The data show 150,000 to 200,000 clones, 70% to 90% seen once. The sample was peripheral blood. The source of these receptors is a man between 60 and 75 years old with acute or convalescent COVID-19.

The chain joins TRBV27 to TRBJ2-3; 12 nucleotides align to TRBD2. CDR1 is MNHEY and CDR2 is SMNVEV in the germline V gene (reference sequence). The length of the CDR3 is 18 residues. Losses at the gene ends were 6 bases for V and 3 bases for J; bases not matched to a gene: 13. CDR3 sequence reads: CASRNLRLAGEGTDTQYF. DNA of the CDR3: TGTGCCAGCAGGAACCTACGACTAGCGGGAGAAGGTACAGATACGCAGTATTTT.

V is TRBV4-1 and J is TRBJ1-1; 7 nucleotides line up with TRBD1. CDR1 and CDR2 (germline): MGHRA, YSYEKL. Unmatched junction bases numbered 5, after V lost 5 bases and J lost 5 bases. The CDR3 sequence is 13 residues long. The CDR3 reads CASSWQGGTEAFF. The CDR3 coding sequence is TGCGCCAGCAGCTGGCAGGGGGGAACTGAAGCTTTCTTT.

This chain links TRBV30 with TRBJ1-4, with D perhaps matching TRBD1 (6 bases). The CDR3 spans 16 residues. V lost 4 bases to trimming and J lost 2 bases, with 17 bases between them. CDR1 is GTSNPN, CDR2 SVGIG, per germline (reference sequence). CDR3 nucleotide sequence: TGTGCCTGGAAGAGGGGGACCACCACTACTAATGAAAAACTGTTTTTT. Protein: CAWKRGTTTTNEKLFF.

This clone was observed a single time. The chain recombines TRBV5-1 with TRBJ1-2; TRBD1 matches at 7 bases. From germline, CDR1 is SGHRS and CDR2 YFSETQ. J was trimmed by 5 bases and V by 3 bases; bases with no gene match: 13. The CDR3 totals 16 residues. Written as DNA, the CDR3 is TGCGCCAGCAGCTCCGGGGACAGCTTAACGGTTTATGGCTACACCTTC. Protein product: CASSSGDSLTVYGYTF.

The genes are TRBV12-2 and TRBJ2-1; the DNA was not used to check the table's D call, TRBD2. TRBV12-2 is listed as a pseudogene. The CDR3 runs 16 residues. In DNA form, the CDR3 reads TGTGCAAGTCGCTTATACCACCGGGAGGGCCGAGGACGGCCGTTCTTC. Translation: CASRLYHREGRGRPFF.

The gene calls are TRBV28 and TRBJ2-2; D is ambiguous. The V gene lost 10 bases and the J gene lost 1 base, with 10 bases spanning the gap. Germline CDR1 is MDHEN and CDR2 is SYDVKM. The CDR3 runs to 13 residues. DNA for the CDR3: TGTGCCATTGAAGAGCGGAACACCGGGGAGCTGTTTTTT. Amino acid sequence: CAIEERNTGELFF.

The chain carries TRBV6-5 and TRBJ1-6, with D perhaps TRBD1 (6 bases). There are 15 residues in the CDR3. Germline CDR1 reads MNHEY; CDR2 reads SVGAGI. Trimming shortened V by 8 bases and J by 0 bases, and 11 bases separated the two germline ends. CDR3 nucleotides: TGTGCCAGCCGGACAGCGAGCTCCTATAATTCACCCCTCCACTTT. Amino acid sequence: CASRTASSYNSPLHF.

The chain uses TRBV6-1 and TRBJ2-5; possibly TRBD1 for D (6 bases). CDR1 and CDR2 from the germline V gene are MNHNS and SASEGT. This CDR3 has 15 residues. Trimming cost V 0 bases and J 5 bases, with 13 bases left between them. The CDR3 region is CASSEAGAGRETQYF. Written as DNA, the CDR3 is TGTGCCAGCAGTGAAGCGGGGGCAGGGCGGGAGACCCAGTACTTC.

The V and J genes are TRBV19 and TRBJ1-5, with TRBD1 matching over 10 bases. The CDR3 extends over 15 amino acids. CDR1 and CDR2 (germline): LNHDA, SQIVND (reference sequence). J was trimmed by 2 bases and V by 8 bases; bases with no gene match: 6. The CDR3 sequence: CASWDRGGGNQPQHF. CDR3 sequence (DNA): TGTGCCAGTTGGGACAGGGGTGGGGGCAATCAGCCCCAGCATTTT.

This clone was seen a few times. V is TRBV7-9 and J is TRBJ2-7; D is perhaps TRBD2 (6 bases). The germline gives CDR1 SEHNR, CDR2 FQNEAQ (reference sequence). V dropped 1 base and J dropped 9 bases, with 7 bases sitting between them. This CDR3 has 11 residues. The CDR3 nucleotides read TGTGCCAGCAGCTTAGGGGGAGGGCAGTACTTC. Translation: CASSLGGGQYF.

The CDR3 region has the DNA TGTGCCAGCAGCCAAGATGGAGCGGGAGGCCCCTTGGATACGCAGTATTTT. As protein: CASSQDGAGGPLDTQYF. The chain recombines TRBV4-2 with TRBJ2-3; 9 bases map to TRBD2. The CDR3 is 17 residues long. The germline CDR1 and CDR2 sequences are LGHNA and YNFKEQ. Trimming took 0 bases from V and 6 from J; bases not matched to a gene: 10.

This sequence joins TRBV29-1 and TRBJ2-5, with D possibly TRBD1 on 6 matching bases. The CDR3 totals 12 residues. The germline CDR1 and CDR2 sequences are SQVTM and ANQGSEA. V shed 6 bases and J shed 5 bases, with 13 bases lying between them. The CDR3 DNA follows: TGCAGCGTCCTACAGGGTGCGGAGACCCAGTACTTC. Translation: CSVLQGAETQYF.

The chain links TRBV5-5 to TRBJ1-3; 9 positions match TRBD1. The CDR3 has 17 amino acids. The germline CDR1 and CDR2 sequences are SGHKS and YYEKEE (reference sequence). The V segment lost 0 bases and the J segment 0 bases; nucleotides outside the gene matches: 4. DNA of the CDR3: TGTGCCAGCAGCTTGGCGGGACAGGGAGCCTCTGGAAACACCATATATTTT. Translation: CASSLAGQGASGNTIYF.

The CDR3 DNA is TGTGCCAGCAGCCCAGACAGGGGGCGATTCTACGAGCAGTACTTC. Translation: CASSPDRGRFYEQYF. The chain has TRBV7-2 and TRBJ2-7; 10 bases line up with TRBD1. Germline trimming cut 5 bases from V and 3 bases from J; bases unmatched to any gene: 7. Germline V gives CDR1 SGHTA, CDR2 FQGNSA. This CDR3 is 15 amino acids long. Together with reference TRBV7-2 and TRBJ2-7, the CDR3 gives the full variable domain: GAGVSQSPSNKVTEKGKDVELRCDPISGHTALYWYRQSLGQGLEFLIYFQGNSAPDKSGLPSDRFSAERTGGSVSTLTIQRTQQEDSAVYLCASSPDRGRFYEQYFGPGTRLTVT.

The rearrangement joins TRBV25-1 to TRBJ1-4; a weak D match, TRBD1 (5 bases). Trimming pared 2 bases from V and 4 bases from J, leaving 11 bases between. Germline CDR1 and CDR2: MGHDK and SYGVNS. The CDR3 is 15 residues long. Here the CDR3 reads CASSEAGRFNEKLFF. The CDR3 coding sequence is TGTGCCAGCAGTGAAGCGGGACGGTTTAATGAAAAACTGTTTTTT.

V usage is TRBV5-1 and J usage is TRBJ2-5; tentative D call: TRBD2 (6 bases). The CDR3 has 14 amino acids. V lost 4 bases to trimming and J lost 5 bases, with 15 bases between them. From germline, CDR1 is SGHRS and CDR2 YFSETQ. The CDR3 DNA reads as TGCGCCAGCAGCCCCAGACTAGTTAGGGAGACCCAGTACTTC. As protein: CASSPRLVRETQYF.

The J gene is TRBJ1-5, the V gene TRBV5-1; perhaps TRBD1 as D (6 bases). The CDR3 contains 17 residues. Germline V gene sequence: CDR1 SGHRS, CDR2 YFSETQ. Trimming took off 3 bases at V and 0 bases at J, with 16 bases between the two ends. The CDR3 DNA follows: TGCGCCAGCAGCTCCACCCCGACAGGCTATAGCAATCAGCCCCAGCATTTT. Residues: CASSSTPTGYSNQPQHF.

The chain links TRBV24-1 to TRBJ2-1; 8 positions agree with TRBD2. The CDR3 totals 15 residues. Looked up from germline, CDR1 is KGHDR and CDR2 is SFDVKD. V dropped 3 bases and J dropped 11; count of bases not matched to a gene: 11. As DNA, the CDR3 is TGTGCCACCAGTGATACCCGGGAGGGCTTATCTCAGCAGTTCTTC. Its protein product is CATSDTREGLSQQFF.

J is TRBJ1-1 and V is TRBV30; 7 nucleotides match TRBD1. V shed 0 bases, J shed 4 bases, and the junction held 8 bases outside the gene matches. In germline, CDR1 is GTSNPN, CDR2 SVGIG (reference sequence). The CDR3 is 15 amino acids. The CDR3 DNA reads TGTGCCTGGAGTGTTCGTTGGGACAGCCTCACTGAAGCTTTCTTT. As protein: CAWSVRWDSLTEAFF.

This chain's CDR3 is CASSPTGSDEKLFF. DNA for the CDR3: TGTGCCAGCAGCCCGACAGGGTCGGATGAAAAACTGTTTTTT. J is TRBJ1-4 and V is TRBV6-1, with TRBD1 identical over 7 bases. After removal of 6 bases from V and 6 bases from J, the junction contained 7 bases not matched to a gene. Germline loops: CDR1 MNHNS, CDR2 SASEGT. The CDR3 consists of 14 residues.

This sequence joins TRBV12-3 or TRBV12-4 and TRBJ1-2; D is unresolved. Deletions cut 3 bases from V and 8 bases from J, with 7 bases between. This CDR3 has 11 residues. CDR3 region: CASSFTGGYTF. In DNA, the CDR3 is TGTGCCAGCAGTTTTACGGGAGGCTACACCTTC.

The rearrangement links TRBV19 to TRBJ1-2; D unresolved. The CDR3 runs to 15 residues. The germline V gene has CDR1 LNHDA and CDR2 SQIVND (reference sequence). V lost 4 bases and J 8 bases, leaving 20 bases between the germline ends. CDR3 DNA sequence: TGTGCCAGTAGTACGACGGCTGCCGGGGTGAGGGGCTACACCTTC. Protein product: CASSTTAAGVRGYTF.

CDR3 in amino acids: CASSGIAPSNEQFF. Here the CDR3 DNA reads TGTGCCAGCTCAGGGATAGCGCCAAGCAATGAGCAGTTCTTC. V gene TRBV18 combines with J gene TRBJ2-1, with a tentative D call TRBD2 (5 bases). The germline gives CDR1 KGHSH, CDR2 LQKENI. V dropped 5 bases and J dropped 6 bases, with 14 bases sitting between them. The CDR3 extends over 14 amino acids.

The chain recombines TRBV11-2 with TRBJ2-7, with a weak D call TRBD2 (6 bases). V was trimmed by 1 base and J by 1 base, leaving 8 bases between them. This CDR3 is 14 amino acids long. CDR1 is SGHAT and CDR2 is FQNNGV in the germline V gene. CDR3 amino acids: CASSLVRGSYEQYF. CDR3 DNA sequence: TGTGCCAGCAGCTTAGTTCGGGGGTCCTACGAGCAGTACTTC.

The chain links TRBV6-5 to TRBJ1-1; no clear D. V dropped 5 bases and J dropped 3 bases, with 13 bases sitting between them. The CDR3 is 14 residues long. The germline V gene encodes CDR1 MNHEY and CDR2 SVGAGI. This CDR3 is CASSKTRRDTEAFF. The CDR3 DNA reads TGTGCCAGCAGTAAGACACGGAGGGACACTGAAGCTTTCTTT.

The chain carries TRBV5-5 and TRBJ2-5, with TRBD2 matching over 10 bases. The V and J ends lost 7 bases and 5 bases, in that order; junction bases with no gene match: 5. CDR1 and CDR2 from the germline V gene are SGHKS and YYEKEE (reference sequence). This CDR3 has 13 residues. The CDR3: CASGLAVRETQYF. CDR3 sequence (DNA): TGTGCCAGCGGACTAGCGGTCAGGGAGACCCAGTACTTC. Variable domain in full (rest from reference TRBV5-5 and TRBJ2-5): DAGVTQSPTHLIKTRGQQVTLRCSPISGHKSVSWYQQVLGQGPQFIFQYYEKEERGRGNFPDRFSARQFPNYSSELNVNALLLGDSALYLCASGLAVRETQYFGPGTRLLVL.

This sequence joins TRBV28 and TRBJ1-4, with a possible D match to TRBD1 (5 bases). Germline values: CDR1 MDHEN, CDR2 SYDVKM. The CDR3 length is 13 residues. Between the trimmed V and J ends, which lost 3 bases and 16 bases, there was a span of 18 bases. The CDR3 sequence: CASSLAGRGGGFF. The CDR3, as DNA: TGTGCCAGCAGTTTGGCGGGGAGGGGAGGTGGGTTTTTT.

The rearrangement uses TRBV21-1 and TRBJ2-2; the table calls TRBD2, which could not be checked here. TRBV21-1 is noted as a pseudogene. This CDR3 contains 17 residues. The CDR3 is CASSKGLGFLRSGELFF. In DNA form, the CDR3 reads TGTGCCAGCAGCAAAGGTCTAGGATTCTTAAGGTCCGGGGAGCTGTTTTTT.

In DNA, the CDR3 is TGTGCCAGCAGTTTATCAGGGGGAAGCAATCAGCCCCAGCATTTT. It codes for CASSLSGGSNQPQHF. The genes are TRBV28 and TRBJ1-5; 7 nucleotides line up with TRBD1. The V segment lost 1 base and the J segment 1 base; nucleotides outside the gene matches: 1. The CDR3 spans 15 residues. Germline lookup yields CDR1 MDHEN and CDR2 SYDVKM.

The rearrangement joins TRBV6-5 to TRBJ1-1; no reliable D call. Germline V gene sequence: CDR1 MNHEY, CDR2 SVGAGI. The germline V and J ends were trimmed by 11 bases and 5 bases, with 12 bases remaining between them. CDR3 length equals 11 residues. The CDR3 DNA follows: TGTGCCGCCGAGTCCGGGACTGAAGCTTTCTTT. It yields the protein CAAESGTEAFF.

V usage is TRBV18 and J usage is TRBJ1-1; tentatively, D is TRBD1 (5 bases). This CDR3 is 13 amino acids long. Trimming cost V 2 bases and J 4 bases, with 8 bases left between them. Germline V gene data show CDR1 as KGHSH and CDR2 as LQKENI. The CDR3 protein is CASSPVRGTEAFF. The CDR3 bases are TGTGCCAGCTCACCAGTAAGGGGCACTGAAGCTTTCTTT.

This clone showed up just once. This chain connects TRBV9 to TRBJ2-5; D possibly corresponds to TRBD2 (6 bases). V lost 3 bases to trimming and J lost 5 bases, with 17 bases between them. The CDR3 runs 15 residues. Germline V lookup: CDR1 SGDLS, CDR2 YYNGEE. CDR3 in DNA: TGTGCCAGCAGCGCGTCAGGGACTGAGGGGGAGACCCAGTACTTC. Amino acid sequence: CASSASGTEGETQYF. Supplemented by reference TRBV9 and TRBJ2-5, the full variable domain reads DSGVTQTPKHLITATGQRVTLRCSPRSGDLSVYWYQQSLDQGLQFLIQYYNGEERAKGNILERFSAQQFPDLHSELNLSSLELGDSALYFCASSASGTEGETQYFGPGTRLLVL.